These 14 T cell receptor beta chains share one sample of origin, sequenced in a study of T cell repertoires in cytomegalovirus infection. Using its own MiXCR run on the reads, TCRdb lists one record per CDR3 protein. The data contain about 74,000 distinct CDR3 sequences, around 27% of them singletons. Antigens for these TCRs are unknown. Material: CD8+ T cells from cultured PBMCs, obtained from culture after CMV antigen stimulation. The origin of the receptors is a human donor in good health (CMV status not recorded). Some clones in this sample may be carry-over from other donors' samples.

This clonotype was counted between two and nine times. The chain combines TRBV19 with TRBJ2-1; 10 bases map to TRBD2. The germline CDR1 and CDR2 sequences are LNHDA and SQIVND (reference sequence). This CDR3 contains 14 residues. V gave up 5 bases and J gave up 8 bases; unmatched junction bases: 6. CDR3 DNA: TGTGCCAGTAGTCCGGGACTAGCGACCGATGAGCAGTTCTTC. It yields the protein CASSPGLATDEQFF. Full variable domain (remainder filled in from reference TRBV19 and TRBJ2-1): DGGITQSPKYLFRKEGQNVTLSCEQNLNHDAMYWYRQDPGQGLRLIYYSQIVNDFQKGDIAEGYSVSREKKESFPLTVTSAQKNPTAFYLCASSPGLATDEQFFGPGTRLTVL.

The chain has TRBV9 and TRBJ1-1, with a weak D call TRBD1 (5 bases). CDR3 size: 13 residues. Germline V gene data show CDR1 as SGDLS and CDR2 as YYNGEE. V lost 3 bases to trimming and J lost 5 bases, with 11 bases between them. CDR3 DNA: TGTGCCAGCAGCGCAGACAGCTCAACTGAAGCTTTCTTT. This gives the protein CASSADSSTEAFF.

In its sample, this clonotype was seen many times. This chain links TRBV20-1 with TRBJ1-2; D remains unclear. Trimming shortened V by 3 bases and J by 4 bases, and 12 bases separated the two germline ends. Germline CDR1 is DFQATT and CDR2 is SNEGSKA (reference sequence). This CDR3 is 13 amino acids long. Here the CDR3 DNA reads TGCAGTGCTAGTTCGGCAAGCCTCTATGGCTACACCTTC. Translating it yields CSASSASLYGYTF.

The chain employs TRBV7-9 and TRBJ2-4, with 8 bases matching TRBD1. Germline trimming cut 5 bases from V and 1 base from J; bases unmatched to any gene: 7. Germline assignment: CDR1 SEHNR and CDR2 FQNEAQ (reference sequence). This CDR3 contains 16 residues. DNA for the CDR3: TGTGCCAGCAGCCCCGGGACAGGCATTGCCAAAAACATTCAGTACTTC. Its protein product is CASSPGTGIAKNIQYF.

This clonotype was seen ten or more times. The rearrangement joins TRBV5-1 to TRBJ1-1, with 8 bases lining up with TRBD1. The CDR3 covers 17 residues. Germline V lookup: CDR1 SGHRS, CDR2 YFSETQ. V lost 0 bases, J lost 0 bases, and 7 bases stayed unmatched. CDR3 residues: CASSLALTGDVNTEAFF. In nucleotides, the CDR3 is TGCGCCAGCAGCTTGGCGCTGACAGGGGACGTGAACACTGAAGCTTTCTTT.

This clonotype occurred a few times. The rearrangement links TRBV24-1 to TRBJ2-7; possible D gene TRBD2, 6 bases. The V and J ends lost 7 bases and 3 bases respectively, with 12 bases between them. This CDR3 is 13 amino acids long. In germline, CDR1 is KGHDR, CDR2 SFDVKD. The CDR3 DNA reads TGTGCCACCAGCCAATTCGGGGGCTACGAGCAGTACTTC. This sequence encodes CATSQFGGYEQYF.

This clonotype was picked up a small number of times. The chain links TRBV12-3 or TRBV12-4 to TRBJ1-2; 9 nucleotides agree with TRBD1. Unmatched junction bases numbered 5, after V lost 5 bases and J lost 4 bases. The CDR3 spans 14 residues. The CDR3 reads CASSTGGAFYGYTF. The DNA for the CDR3 is TGTGCCAGCAGTACAGGGGGCGCGTTCTATGGCTACACCTTC.

This clonotype was counted many times. The chain joins TRBV7-2 to TRBJ2-1; 10 nucleotides line up with TRBD2. The germline CDR1 and CDR2 sequences are SGHTA and FQGNSA. The CDR3 covers 15 residues. The J segment lost 5 bases and the V segment lost 5 bases, leaving 6 bases of the junction unmatched. The CDR3 sequence: CASSQGLAKNNEQFF. In DNA form, the CDR3 reads TGTGCCAGCAGCCAGGGACTAGCGAAAAACAATGAGCAGTTCTTC.

The chain combines TRBV6-5 with TRBJ2-7; D gene ambiguous. From germline, CDR1 is MNHEY and CDR2 SVGAGI. The CDR3 loop spans 12 amino acids. Trimming cost V 5 bases and J 5 bases, with 10 bases left between them. CDR3 DNA sequence: TGTGCCAGCAGTGACGGATTTAACGAGCAGTACTTC. Its protein product is CASSDGFNEQYF.

The chain couples TRBV12-5 to TRBJ1-1; the D is unclear. The CDR3 covers 13 residues. Per the germline V gene, CDR1 is LGHNT and CDR2 is FRNRAP. V lost 0 bases, J lost 7 bases, and 9 bases lay in between. As DNA, the CDR3 is TGTGCTAGTGGTTTGGTACCCGAGGGTGAAGCTTTCTTT. It encodes CASGLVPEGEAFF.

The sample holds a few counts of this clonotype. The chain has TRBV6-5 and TRBJ2-1; D may be TRBD1 (5 bases). Germline V gene data show CDR1 as MNHEY and CDR2 as SVGAGI. The CDR3 is 14 residues long. Trimming stripped 7 bases from V and 3 bases from J, with 13 bases between. Here the CDR3 reads CASNPSDIYNEQFF. The CDR3 nucleotides read TGTGCCAGCAATCCCTCGGACATCTACAATGAGCAGTTCTTC.

The V and J genes are TRBV27 and TRBJ2-7; either TRBD1 or TRBD2 may fit D (5 bases each). CDR1 MNHEY and CDR2 SMNVEV come from the germline V gene (reference sequence). V lost 0 bases and J lost 6, with 9 bases in between. The length of the CDR3 is 13 residues. CDR3 in DNA: TGTGCCAGCAGTTTATCGGCCGGGACCGAGCAGTACTTC. Amino acids: CASSLSAGTEQYF.

This clonotype has only a few counts. The V gene is TRBV5-4, the J gene TRBJ2-2, with 12 nucleotides matching TRBD2. The CDR3 runs to 15 residues. Germline V gene sequence: CDR1 SGHNT, CDR2 YYREEE (reference sequence). Trimming cost V 2 bases and J 5 bases; bases outside gene matches: 1. CDR3 sequence (DNA): TGTGCCAGCAGCTTCGGACTAGCGGGAACCGGGGAGCTGTTTTTT. It translates to CASSFGLAGTGELFF.

This clonotype was picked up a small number of times. V and J are TRBV4-3 and TRBJ2-3, with D unresolved. This CDR3 comprises 15 residues. The V end lost 3 bases, the J end lost 6 bases, and 16 bases lay between the germline ends. The germline V gene has CDR1 LGHNA and CDR2 YSLEER. The CDR3 region has the DNA TGCGCCAGCAGCCAGGACCCTACCCGTGGGGATACGCAGTATTTT. Translated: CASSQDPTRGDTQYF.